This record covers a single TCR beta chain. This entry is derived from a study of blood T cell repertoires in COVID-19. Study overall: PBMCs, B-cell-depleted T cells, or T cells provided the cDNA or gDNA that made up the material.

TCRdb's table, derived via immunoSEQ multiplex PCR, lists solely in-frame clones and lacks some. This sample has about 480,000 clones, with roughly 90% found just once. CDR3 size: 18 residues. Germline CDR1 is SGHVS and CDR2 is FQNEAQ. V lost 2 bases and J lost 9; bases outside the gene matches: 21. Participant-reported clinical history was the basis for cohort assignment. The gene calls are TRBV7-8 and TRBJ1-2, with TRBD1 identical over 7 bases. Sequencing was done on a sample of PBMCs or T cells enriched from blood (not recorded which). This clonotype originated in a woman in her forties who had recovered from COVID-19. The CDR3 DNA reads TGTGCCAGCAGCTTATATCCCGGGACAGTAAGGGAGGAAGGGAGCTACACCTTC. Its translation: CASSLYPGTVREEGSYTF. The full variable domain, in which reference TRBV7-8 and TRBJ1-2 provide the parts outside the CDR3, is GAGVSQSPRYKVAKRGQDVALRCDPISGHVSLFWYQQALGQGPEFLTYFQNEAQLDKSGLPSDRFFAERPEGSVSTLKIQRTQQEDSAVYLCASSLYPGTVREEGSYTFGSGTRLTVV.